This T cell receptor (beta chain) was sequenced during a study of shared clonotypes between healthy human individuals. To note about this clone: Its antigen is undetermined.

Cells designated naive CD8 were CD45RO-negative and were positively selected for CCR7, with terminally differentiated effector memory CD45RA+ cells excluded. Adult Caucasians living in Nashville, Tennessee made up all of the donors. The CDR3 length is 14 residues. With 8 bases clipped from V and 7 bases from J, the junction kept 9 bases outside the gene matches. Per germline, CDR1 SEHNR and CDR2 FQNEAQ (reference sequence). Study conclusions and caveats: The study found lower generation probabilities in non-shared clonotypes than in those shared by all four donors. Some naive CD4 clonotypes, roughly 4.8%, turned up in common across several donors.

The deep-level immunoSEQ assay was used. Only in-frame clones appear in the TCRdb table, and some are missing; sequencing was by immunoSEQ multiplex PCR. The sample comprises about 2.1 million clones, 85% to 95% of which are singletons, and about 1.6% rests with the top ten. This TCR was recovered from a man aged 18 to 29 in good health. Some clones in this sample may be carry-over from other donors' samples. The sequencing sample was made of naive CD8+ T cells from PBMCs. The chain uses TRBV7-9 and TRBJ2-7; the match to TRBD2 covers 12 bases. The CDR3 sequence: CASSKTSGREEQYF. The CDR3 bases are TGTGCCAGCTCAAAGACTAGCGGGAGAGAAGAGCAGTACTTC.